One sample yielded the 20 T cell receptor beta chains listed below, sequenced in a study of spatial heterogeneity in lung cancer (dated by TCRdb to the late 2010s). Results and caveats for the whole study, not just this receptor: The tumor nonsynonymous mutation count correlated with the number of expanded intratumoral alpha and beta TCRs.

Antigens of these TCRs are unknown. Libraries were prepared through 5' RACE. Instrument used: NextSeq 500. The public reads were reprocessed in TCRdb via fastp at Q25 and MiXCR, keeping in-frame beta chains. Rows merge per CDR3 protein into single entries with the most common DNA and genes. The sample data list several thousand distinct CDR3 sequences, and about 4.9% of these were observed just once. The biggest ten clones account for roughly 25% of the sample. In light of the paper, this sample's time point label describes: sample taken at primary tumor resection. The sample was lung tumor tissue, taken at surgery. The receptors were sampled from a male donor with early-stage non-small cell lung cancer.

This clonotype was found many times. The library was built for alpha chains, so this beta chain is an off-target read and its size means little. The chain recombines TRBV6-5 with TRBJ2-7; D gene ambiguous. Germline lookup yields CDR1 MNHEY and CDR2 SVGAGI. The CDR3 runs 12 residues. The V gene lost 2 bases and the J gene lost 4 bases, with 6 bases spanning the gap. CDR3 region: CASSYGPYEQYF. Here the CDR3 DNA reads TGTGCCAGCAGTTACGGCCCATACGAGCAGTACTTC.

This clonotype has at least ten counts. This beta chain slipped into a library made for alpha chains as a stray read, so its size is not meaningful. In nucleotides, the CDR3 is TGCAGTGCTAGAGAGGGCAGCTACTACGAGCAGTACTTC. Translating gives CSAREGSYYEQYF. This chain uses TRBV20-1 with TRBJ2-7, with unresolved D. The CDR3 sequence is 13 residues long. Looked up from germline, CDR1 is DFQATT and CDR2 is SNEGSKA (reference sequence). V dropped 0 bases and J dropped 3 bases, with 9 bases sitting between them.

Details on this clonotype: This beta chain lies outside the target of a library built for alpha chains; its clone size means little. The chain uses TRBV13 and TRBJ1-2; weak D call: TRBD1 (5 bases). Trimming stripped 0 bases from V and 2 bases from J, with 7 bases between. The CDR3 extends over 14 amino acids. Germline CDR1 reads PRHDT; CDR2 reads FYEKMQ (reference sequence). The CDR3 region is CASSLGTGNYGYTF. The CDR3, as DNA: TGTGCCAGCAGCTTAGGAACAGGCAACTATGGCTACACCTTC.

Concerning this clonotype itself: This beta chain came through as a stray read in a library set up for alpha chains, and its size says little. CDR3 sequence reads: CASSQQGAGNQPQHF. In DNA form, the CDR3 reads TGTGCCAGCAGCCAACAGGGGGCCGGCAATCAGCCCCAGCATTTT. This chain uses TRBV6-5 with TRBJ1-5, with 9 nucleotides matching TRBD1. V was clipped by 6 bases and J by 2 bases; unmatched bases: 5. The CDR3 covers 15 residues. Germline V gives CDR1 MNHEY, CDR2 SVGAGI.

This clonotype was counted many times. For a library built for alpha chains, this beta chain is a stray read; little rests on its size. The chain joins TRBV5-8 to TRBJ1-2; D gene unclear. CDR1 is SGHTS and CDR2 is YDEGEE in the germline V gene. The V end was cut by 3 bases, the J end by 4 bases, with 16 bases between. The CDR3 is 15 residues long. The DNA of the CDR3 is TGTGCCAGCAGCTATGGGTCGGGATTAGGCTATGGCTACACCTTC. It codes for CASSYGSGLGYGYTF.

This clonotype has at least ten counts. Since it is a stray read in a library aimed at alpha chains, this beta chain has a size that is not meaningful. J is TRBJ2-1 and V is TRBV10-3; tentatively, D is TRBD2 (6 bases). CDR1 is ENHRY, CDR2 SYGVKD, per germline. The CDR3 spans 15 residues. Trimming took 0 bases from V and 7 from J, leaving 13 bases between them. CDR3 region: CAISESREQYNEQFF. CDR3 in DNA: TGTGCCATCAGTGAGTCCCGGGAGCAGTATAATGAGCAGTTCTTC.

This clonotype rates as medium-sized. This beta chain came through as a stray read in a library set up for alpha chains, and its size says little. The chain joins TRBV12-3 or TRBV12-4 to TRBJ1-1; D possibly corresponds to TRBD1 (5 bases). The length of the CDR3 is 13 residues. V was trimmed by 5 bases and J by 1 base, leaving 8 bases between them. CDR3 in amino acids: CASSGGWNTEAFF. Written as DNA, the CDR3 is TGTGCCAGCAGTGGGGGGTGGAACACTGAAGCTTTCTTT.

This clonotype was seen ten or more times. The size of this beta chain means little, since it is a stray read in a library made for alpha chains. The CDR3 region is CASSWLARQPQHF. The CDR3, as DNA: TGTGCCAGCAGTTGGCTGGCCCGTCAGCCCCAGCATTTT. V gene TRBV6-2 or TRBV6-3 combines with J gene TRBJ1-5; D gene ambiguous. The germline gives CDR1 MNHEY, CDR2 SVGEGT. The CDR3 contains 13 residues. V lost 4 bases and J 6 bases, leaving 10 bases between the germline ends.

This clonotype is classed as medium-sized (0.01 to 0.1%). As an off-target read in a library built for alpha chains, this beta chain has a frequency of little significance. This chain uses TRBV18 with TRBJ2-7; 10 bases align to TRBD1. The length of the CDR3 is 16 residues. Germline assignment: CDR1 KGHSH and CDR2 LQKENI. Losses at the gene ends were 0 bases for V and 3 bases for J; bases not matched to a gene: 5. The CDR3 region has the DNA TGTGCCAGCTCACCACCGTACGGGACAGGGGACTACGAGCAGTACTTC. Translating gives CASSPPYGTGDYEQYF.

By sample fraction, this clonotype is large. Found in a library prepared for alpha chains, this beta chain is an off-target read, and its abundance has little meaning. This rearrangement joins TRBV4-2 to TRBJ1-4, with 9 bases identical to TRBD1. Germline CDR1 LGHNA, CDR2 YNFKEQ. The ends lost 3 bases at V and 8 bases at J; junction bases unmatched: 13. The CDR3 loop spans 17 amino acids. CDR3 amino acids: CASSQTGTGSGGEKLFF. The CDR3 bases are TGTGCCAGCAGCCAGACCGGGACAGGGTCAGGGGGGGAAAAACTGTTTTTT.

By its share, this clonotype is medium-sized. Because the library targeted alpha chains, this beta chain is an off-target read whose size means little. V gene TRBV5-1 combines with J gene TRBJ1-2, with 10 bases that match TRBD1. Unmatched junction bases numbered 9, after V lost 2 bases and J lost 8 bases. The CDR3 is made up of 15 amino acids. CDR1 and CDR2 (germline): SGHRS, YFSETQ. Here the CDR3 DNA reads TGCGCCAGCAGCTTTACCGGGACAGGGGACGAAGGCTACACCTTC. Its translation: CASSFTGTGDEGYTF.

Remarks on this clonotype: Since the library was made to target alpha chains, this beta chain is a stray read and its abundance is not meaningful. This chain connects TRBV28 to TRBJ1-2; D remains unclear. This CDR3 contains 11 residues. Trimming cost V 8 bases and J 5 bases, with 9 bases left between them. Germline values: CDR1 MDHEN, CDR2 SYDVKM. The CDR3 DNA sequence: TGTGCCAGCCTGCGAGGGTATGGCTACACCTTC. Translated, it gives CASLRGYGYTF.

This clonotype is medium-sized within its sample. This beta chain is an off-target read within a library intended for alpha chains, so its frequency means little. This chain joins TRBV12-3 or TRBV12-4 and TRBJ2-2; D gene unclear. The CDR3 covers 13 residues. V lost 5 bases and J lost 6, with 10 bases in between. CDR3 DNA: TGTGCCAGCAGTGCCATCCGGGCCGGGGAGCTGTTTTTT. Translation: CASSAIRAGELFF.

This clonotype was detected only a few times. A library prepared for alpha chains yielded this beta chain as an off-target read; its size is of little meaning. V gene TRBV6-1 combines with J gene TRBJ2-7; 8 nucleotides match TRBD1. The V gene's germline CDR1 is MNHNS and CDR2 SASEGT. This CDR3 contains 11 residues. With 2 bases clipped from V and 11 bases from J, the junction kept 2 bases outside the gene matches. CDR3 amino acids: CASSEQGAEYF. The DNA for the CDR3 is TGTGCCAGCAGTGAACAGGGGGCTGAGTACTTC.

Many counts were recorded for this clonotype. Since it is a stray read in a library aimed at alpha chains, this beta chain has a size that is not meaningful. The chain joins TRBV7-2 to TRBJ2-3; the D gene could be TRBD1 or TRBD2 (7 bases each). V lost 7 bases, J lost 6 bases, and 32 bases lay in between. CDR1 is SGHTA and CDR2 is FQGNSA in the germline V gene. The length of the CDR3 is 19 residues. The CDR3 bases are TGTGCCAGCACCGTTTCCCCCTACCGATTGGGAGGGGGCGAGGATACGCAGTATTTT. It translates to CASTVSPYRLGGGEDTQYF.

Relative to its sample, this clonotype is medium-sized. This beta chain lies outside the target of a library built for alpha chains; its clone size means little. The chain combines TRBV15 with TRBJ2-2, with D maybe TRBD1 (5 bases). The CDR3 spans 15 residues. Trimming shortened V by 2 bases and J by 1 base, and 8 bases separated the two germline ends. The germline gives CDR1 LNHNV, CDR2 YYDKDF (reference sequence). CDR3 sequence reads: CATSRPTGNTGELFF. CDR3 nucleotide sequence: TGTGCCACCAGCAGACCCACAGGGAACACCGGGGAGCTGTTTTTT. Supplemented by reference TRBV15 and TRBJ2-2, the full variable domain reads DAMVIQNPRYQVTQFGKPVTLSCSQTLNHNVMYWYQQKSSQAPKLLFHYYDKDFNNEADTPDNFQSRRPNTSFCFLDIRSPGLGDTAMYLCATSRPTGNTGELFFGEGSRLTVL.

This clonotype was detected many times. This beta chain came through as a stray read in a library set up for alpha chains, and its size says little. The rearrangement links TRBV12-3 or TRBV12-4 to TRBJ2-3; the D gene is possibly TRBD2 (6 bases). V lost 3 bases and J 6 bases, leaving 13 bases between the germline ends. The length of the CDR3 is 14 residues. The CDR3 nucleotides read TGTGCCAGCAGTTTCGGATCGGGAGAGGATACGCAGTATTTT. This codes for CASSFGSGEDTQYF.

The table lists this clonotype with many counts. The library was prepared for alpha chains; this beta chain is a stray read, so its frequency means little. The genes are TRBV15 and TRBJ2-5; 7 bases are a match to TRBD1. Looked up from germline, CDR1 is LNHNV and CDR2 is YYDKDF (reference sequence). V trimming: 2 bases; J trimming: 1 base; junction bases outside the gene matches: 7. The length of the CDR3 is 16 residues. CDR3 residues: CATSRPVGDSQETQYF. As DNA, the CDR3 is TGTGCCACCAGCAGACCGGTTGGGGACAGCCAAGAGACCCAGTACTTC.

This clonotype is deemed medium-sized. This beta chain is an off-target read within a library intended for alpha chains, so its frequency means little. The chain has TRBV20-1 and TRBJ2-7; D unresolved. This CDR3 contains 11 residues. Trimming shortened V by 0 bases and J by 6 bases, and 6 bases separated the two germline ends. Looked up from germline, CDR1 is DFQATT and CDR2 is SNEGSKA (reference sequence). CDR3 protein: CSAREGVEQYF. DNA for the CDR3: TGCAGTGCTAGAGAAGGCGTCGAGCAGTACTTC.

Judged by abundance, this clonotype is medium-sized. Since it is a stray read in a library aimed at alpha chains, this beta chain has a size that is not meaningful. The chain joins TRBV7-2 to TRBJ2-1, with no clear D. The CDR3 sequence is 12 residues long. Trimming pared 1 base from V and 10 bases from J, leaving 8 bases between. Germline CDR1 reads SGHTA; CDR2 reads FQGNSA. The CDR3 spells CASSLGAVEQFF. The CDR3 DNA reads as TGTGCCAGCAGCTTAGGGGCAGTCGAGCAGTTCTTC.